This T cell receptor (beta chain) comes out of a study of CD8+ T cells in alopecia areata. On the study more broadly: Tofacitinib dosing lasted 6 to 18 months, which was then followed by 6 months off drug. Broader study findings: In lesional scalp, particularly from alopecia totalis/universalis, clonality was higher than in normal scalp.

Extraction of RNA preceded its reverse transcription into cDNA, which served as the sequencing template. Using immunoSEQ multiplex PCR, the repertoire was profiled, and TCRdb retains in-frame clones only, with some absent. The sample records about 120,000 clones, about two fifths being singletons. Note on this clone: The target antigen is unknown.

Germline-derived CDR1 and CDR2 are DFQATT and SNEGSKA (reference sequence). This CDR3 contains 11 residues. V was shortened by 3 bases and J by 3 bases, with 6 bases between the two germline ends. The TCR comes from a human donor with alopecia areata. The sample comprised CD4+ T cells sorted from blood. The chain is built from TRBV20-1 and TRBJ2-7, with unresolved D. The CDR3 DNA is TGCAGTGCTAGTGAGCGCTACGAGCAGTACTTC. Amino acid sequence: CSASERYEQYF.